These T cell receptor beta chains were read from a single sample in a study of identifying expanded T cells in peripheral blood. The assay was immunoSEQ multiplex PCR, and TCRdb's table has in-frame clones only and misses some. The profile covers about 91,000 clones, with approximately 90% appearing a single time and roughly 4% taken by the ten largest. The specimen sequenced was blood. All receptors derive from a person aged 18 to 70 in good health. Each CDR3 is given with its conserved first and last residue. Each record gives: clone size, V gene, J gene, CDR3 length, D gene, CDR3 DNA, CDR3 protein. D genes are given only for firm matches. Expanded clones get a size class; other rows say once, few or many, or leave the size out.

few	TRBV2	TRBJ1-2	14	TRBD1	TGTGCCAGCATTAAGGACAGGACTAACTATGGCTACACCTTC	CASIKDRTNYGYTF
NA	TRBV30	TRBJ2-3	14	NA	TGTGCCTGGAGTGTAGGGGGGGCCACAGATACGCAGTATTTT	CAWSVGGATDTQYF
NA	TRBV29-1	TRBJ1-5	14	NA	TGCAGCGTTGGGGGCGGCTATAGCAATCAGCCCCAGCATTTT	CSVGGGYSNQPQHF
NA	TRBV10-3	TRBJ1-2	15	NA	TGTGCCATCAGTGTAACGGGGGTCGTGGGGTATGGCTACACCTTC	CAISVTGVVGYGYTF
NA	TRBV6-5	TRBJ1-2	15	NA	TGTGCCAGCAGTTACAGTGCCGCAGGACCTATGGGCTACACCTTC	CASSYSAAGPMGYTF
NA	TRBV5-1	TRBJ2-3	14	NA	TGCGCCAGCAGCTTCATGCAGGGCACGGATACGCAGTATTTT	CASSFMQGTDTQYF
once	TRBV27	TRBJ2-6	15	NA	TGTGCCAGCAGTTTGTCCTGGGCTGGGGCCAACGTCCTGACTTTC	CASSLSWAGANVLTF
once	TRBV9	TRBJ2-7	15	TRBD1	TGTGCCAGCAGCCCCGGACAGGGGCGGACCTACGAGCAGTACTTC	CASSPGQGRTYEQYF
NA	TRBV7-6	TRBJ1-3	16	NA	TGTGCCAGCAGCTTAGAAGTCAGCTTCTCTGGAAACACCATATATTTT	CASSLEVSFSGNTIYF
NA	TRBV6-6	TRBJ2-7	16	TRBD1	TGTGCCAGCAGTTACAAAGGGGGCGCAGGAACCTACGAGCAGTACTTC	CASSYKGGAGTYEQYF
NA	TRBV30	TRBJ1-3	14	NA	TGTGCCTGGAGGTCGACGGTATCTGGAAACACCATATATTTT	CAWRSTVSGNTIYF
NA	TRBV27	TRBJ2-3	16	TRBD2	TGTGCCAGCAGTTTTCTTAGCGGGGACCCTACAGATACGCAGTATTTT	CASSFLSGDPTDTQYF
NA	TRBV7-6	TRBJ2-2	15	NA	TGTGCCAGCAGCTTAGGGGCAGGGGCTGGCGGGGAGCTGTTTTTT	CASSLGAGAGGELFF
NA	TRBV9	TRBJ2-7	13	NA	TGTGCCAGCAGCTCAAACCCTGAGAACGAGCAGTACTTC	CASSSNPENEQYF
NA	TRBV5-1	TRBJ2-6	18	NA	TGCGCCAGCAGCTTAGGACAGACAGAACTCTCTGGGGCCAACGTCCTGACTTTC	CASSLGQTELSGANVLTF
NA	TRBV21-1	TRBJ2-7	18	NA	TGTGCCAGCAGCAAAGAGGCTAGCGGGAGGACTATCTCCTACGAGCAGTACTTC	CASSKEASGRTISYEQYF
NA	TRBV18	TRBJ2-7	12	NA	TGTGCCAGCTCACCAGACCGCTACGAGCAGTACTTC	CASSPDRYEQYF
NA	TRBV19	TRBJ2-7	14	NA	TGTGCCAGTAGTATACAACTCCAGGGTTACGAGCAGTACTTC	CASSIQLQGYEQYF
few	TRBV19	TRBJ1-2	14	TRBD1	TGTGCCAGTAGTGGGGGACAGAGATTCCATGGCTACACCTTC	CASSGGQRFHGYTF
NA	TRBV13	TRBJ2-7	15	NA	TGTGCCAGCAGCTTAGAAGGCCACACTAGTAGCGAGCAGTACTTC	CASSLEGHTSSEQYF
few	TRBV5-1	TRBJ1-5	15	TRBD1	TGCGCCAGCAGCCTTGGGACAGATAGCAATCAGCCCCAGCATTTT	CASSLGTDSNQPQHF
NA	TRBV4-3	TRBJ2-7	15	NA	TGCGCCAGCAGCCAAGATTTAGTAAACGACTACGAGCAGTACTTC	CASSQDLVNDYEQYF
NA	TRBV27	TRBJ2-3	14	NA	TGTGCCAGCAGTTTGGGCGGGTCCACAGATACGCAGTATTTT	CASSLGGSTDTQYF
NA	TRBV5-4	TRBJ2-7	14	NA	TGTGCCAGCAGCTTAGGAGGACAGACCTACGAGCAGTACTTC	CASSLGGQTYEQYF
NA	TRBV28	TRBJ2-3	15	TRBD2	TGTGCCAGCAGCCACCCGGGGGGGTATGCAGATACGCAGTATTTT	CASSHPGGYADTQYF
NA	TRBV7-8	TRBJ2-2	11	NA	TGTGCCAGCAGCGAAGCCGGGGAGCTGTTTTTT	CASSEAGELFF
NA	TRBV4-2	TRBJ1-2	13	TRBD1	TGTGCCAGCAGCTCCAGGACAGGGGTCGGCTACACCTTC	CASSSRTGVGYTF